The rows below give T cell receptor beta chains drawn from one sample of a study of shared clonotypes between healthy human individuals. The assay was immunoSEQ multiplex PCR, and TCRdb's table has in-frame clones only and misses some. In the table there are about 600,000 clones, less than 98% of which are singletons. Material for sequencing was naive CD4+ T cells sorted from blood. These receptors were taken from a woman in her 30s in good health. Each CDR3 is given with its conserved first and last residue. The order of the fields is J gene, clone size, V gene, CDR3 protein. For some rows the clone size is stated as once, few or many, or as a class when expanded; others skip it.

TRBJ1-2	.	TRBV2	CASSSYRDGFGGYTF
TRBJ1-4	once	TRBV5-4	CASSPGPGAGDEKLFF
.	once	TRBV19	CASTPSGRAGRYEQYF
TRBJ2-7	.	TRBV10-2	CASEKWFNGTGSYEQYF
TRBJ1-1	.	TRBV6-1	CASSETGMNTEAFF
TRBJ2-2	.	TRBV18	CASSQLNIMGLAVSGELFF
TRBJ2-3	.	TRBV19	CASSTLTSRGETDTQYF
TRBJ2-7	.	TRBV28	CASRYDGGGITLEQYF
TRBJ2-2	.	TRBV9	CASSVVSRTGELFF
TRBJ1-5	.	TRBV4-1	CASSQAPTGGRAGQPQHF
TRBJ2-1	.	TRBV28	CASRPTGTFGRQFF
TRBJ2-7	.	TRBV11-2	CASSLVAGIYEQYF
TRBJ2-3	once	TRBV5-4	CASSFRTATDTQYF
TRBJ2-1	.	TRBV18	CASSLSVGVGLNEQFF
TRBJ2-3	.	TRBV9	CASSVWPNRSTDTQYF
TRBJ2-1	.	TRBV5-1	CASSLGAANEQFF
TRBJ2-5	.	TRBV4-2	CASSQDLGLAGLQETQYF